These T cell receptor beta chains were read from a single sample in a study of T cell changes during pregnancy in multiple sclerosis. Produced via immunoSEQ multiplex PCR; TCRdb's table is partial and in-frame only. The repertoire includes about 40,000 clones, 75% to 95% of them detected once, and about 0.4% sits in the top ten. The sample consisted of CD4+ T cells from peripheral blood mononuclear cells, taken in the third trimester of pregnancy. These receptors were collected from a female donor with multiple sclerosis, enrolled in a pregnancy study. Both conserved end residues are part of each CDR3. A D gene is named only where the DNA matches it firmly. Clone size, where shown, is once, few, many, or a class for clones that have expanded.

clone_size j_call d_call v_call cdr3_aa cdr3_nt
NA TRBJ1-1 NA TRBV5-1 CASSSGGGLNTEAFF TGCGCCAGCAGTTCGGGGGGGGGACTGAACACTGAAGCTTTCTTT
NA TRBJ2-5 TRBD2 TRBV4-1 CASSHPVGLAAKETQYF TGCGCCAGCAGCCATCCCGTAGGACTAGCGGCGAAAGAGACCCAGTACTTC
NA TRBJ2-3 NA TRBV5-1 CAVGQFPSTDTQYF TGCGCCGTTGGGCAGTTCCCCAGCACAGATACGCAGTATTTT
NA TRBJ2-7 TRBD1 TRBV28 CASSFRKSVGQGGFSYEQYF TGTGCCAGCAGTTTTAGGAAGTCGGTGGGACAGGGTGGTTTCTCCTACGAGCAGTACTTC
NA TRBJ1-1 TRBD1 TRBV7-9 CASSLVQGRGNTEAFF TGTGCCAGCAGCTTAGTACAGGGGCGAGGGAACACTGAAGCTTTCTTT
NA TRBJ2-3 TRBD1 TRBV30 CAWCPGTGPPQYF TGTGCCTGGTGTCCCGGGACAGGTCCGCCGCAGTATTTT
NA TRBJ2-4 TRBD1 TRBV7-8 CASSPTTGAENIQYF TGTGCCAGCAGCCCGACGACAGGGGCCGAAAACATTCAGTACTTC
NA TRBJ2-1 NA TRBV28 CASKGSDSYNEQFF TGTGCCAGCAAGGGGTCAGACTCCTACAATGAGCAGTTCTTC
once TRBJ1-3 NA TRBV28 CATRLSSGNTIYF TGTGCCACCAGGTTGAGCTCTGGAAACACCATATATTTT
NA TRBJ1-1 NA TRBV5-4 CASSSPPGHEAFF TGTGCCAGCAGCTCACCCCCTGGACATGAAGCTTTCTTT
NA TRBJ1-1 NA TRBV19 CASSSNRGRNTEAFF TGTGCCAGTAGTAGCAACCGAGGCCGGAACACTGAAGCTTTCTTT
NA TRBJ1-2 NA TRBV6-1 CASRASIGSNYGYTF TGTGCCAGCAGGGCTTCCATTGGTTCTAACTATGGCTACACCTTC
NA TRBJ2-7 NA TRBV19 CASSISRVTSYEQYF TGTGCCAGTAGTATCTCCAGGGTTACCTCCTACGAGCAGTACTTC
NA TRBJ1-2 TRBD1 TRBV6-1 CASSGDRVLYGYTF TGTGCCAGCAGTGGCGACAGGGTCTTGTATGGCTACACCTTC
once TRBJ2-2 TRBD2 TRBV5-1 CASSPRTSNTGELFF TGCGCCAGCAGCCCCCGGACTAGCAACACCGGGGAGCTGTTTTTT
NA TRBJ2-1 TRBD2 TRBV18 CASSPPGAGGPVSYYNEQFF TGTGCCAGCTCACCTCCCGGCGCGGGAGGGCCGGTTTCTTACTACAATGAGCAGTTCTTC
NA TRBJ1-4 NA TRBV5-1 CASSLRGGSATNEKLFF TGCGCCAGCAGCTTGAGAGGCGGTTCTGCAACTAATGAAAAACTGTTTTTT
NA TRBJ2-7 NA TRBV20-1 CSADRSREQYF TGCAGTGCCGACAGGTCTCGGGAGCAGTACTTC
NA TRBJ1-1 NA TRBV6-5 CASSLLRQRAGAFF TGTGCCAGCAGTCTACTTCGACAGCGGGCAGGGGCTTTCTTT
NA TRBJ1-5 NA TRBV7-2 CASSLSGGNNQPQHF TGTGCCAGCAGCTTGTCTGGGGGGAACAATCAGCCCCAGCATTTT
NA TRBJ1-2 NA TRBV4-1 CASSLDSGYGYTF TGCGCCAGCAGCTTAGACAGTGGCTATGGCTACACCTTC
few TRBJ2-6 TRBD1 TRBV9 CASSPQGAAGANVLTF TGTGCCAGCAGCCCTCAGGGGGCGGCCGGGGCCAACGTCCTGACTTTC
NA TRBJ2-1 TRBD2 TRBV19 CASSIFAGVGNEQFF TGTGCCAGTAGTATTTTTGCGGGAGTTGGTAATGAGCAGTTCTTC
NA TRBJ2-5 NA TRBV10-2 CASSVAAGYQETQYF TGCGCCAGTTCGGTGGCGGCCGGGTACCAAGAGACCCAGTACTTC
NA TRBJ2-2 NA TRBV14 CASSLVGRADTGELFF TGTGCCAGCAGTCTTGTCGGCAGGGCAGACACCGGGGAGCTGTTTTTT
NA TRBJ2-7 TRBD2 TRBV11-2 CASSRLAVAYEQYF TGTGCCAGCAGCCGACTAGCGGTGGCCTACGAGCAGTACTTC
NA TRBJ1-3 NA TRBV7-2 CASSSTGAFGSGNTIYF TGTGCCAGCAGCTCTACAGGCGCCTTTGGCTCTGGAAACACCATATATTTT
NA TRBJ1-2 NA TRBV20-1 CSAGGDYGYTF TGCAGTGCTGGCGGGGACTATGGCTACACCTTC
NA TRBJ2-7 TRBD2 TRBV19 CASRNTGLVLGEQYF TGTGCCAGTCGGAACACCGGACTAGTTCTGGGCGAGCAGTACTTC
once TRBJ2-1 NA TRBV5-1 CASSLGGYDNEQFF TGCGCCAGCAGCTTAGGAGGGTATGACAATGAGCAGTTCTTC
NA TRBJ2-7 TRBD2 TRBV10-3 CAISYGTSGYEQYF TGTGCCATCAGCTATGGGACTAGCGGCTACGAGCAGTACTTC
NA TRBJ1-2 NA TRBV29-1 CSVPHGGYGYTF TGCAGCGTTCCCCACGGGGGCTATGGCTACACCTTC
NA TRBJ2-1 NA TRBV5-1 CASSFYYNEQFF TGCGCCAGCAGCTTCTACTACAATGAGCAGTTCTTC
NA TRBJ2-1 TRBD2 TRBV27 CASSSTSLTSGEQFF TGTGCCAGCAGTTCCACCTCCCTTACTAGCGGTGAGCAGTTCTTC
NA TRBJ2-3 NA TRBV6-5 CASSSGYTQYF TGTGCCAGCAGCTCCGGGTATACGCAGTATTTT
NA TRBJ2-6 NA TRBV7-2 CASSSGGSGANVLTF TGTGCCAGCAGTTCCGGGGGCTCTGGGGCCAACGTCCTGACTTTC
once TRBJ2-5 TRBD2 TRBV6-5 CASTRIGGEETQYF TGTGCCAGCACCCGCATCGGGGGGGAAGAGACCCAGTACTTC